The 23 T cell receptor beta chains below all came from one sample that was sequenced in a study of T cell changes during pregnancy in multiple sclerosis. Clones were read by immunoSEQ multiplex PCR, and TCRdb kept only the in-frame ones, dropping some. Of 85,000 to 100,000 clones listed, around 90% were seen once; the top ten hold more than 1.5%. Sequenced here: peripheral blood, sampled in the first trimester of pregnancy. Source of these receptors: a female donor with multiple sclerosis, enrolled in a pregnancy study.

The chain uses TRBV4-1 and TRBJ2-7; TRBD2 matches 7 bases. The V gene's germline CDR1 is MGHRA and CDR2 YSYEKL. This CDR3 spans 13 amino acids. V lost 1 base to trimming and J lost 3 bases; unmatched junction nucleotides: 0. The CDR3 here is CASSQASGYEQYF. CDR3 bases: TGCGCCAGCAGCCAAGCTAGCGGCTACGAGCAGTACTTC.

This chain's CDR3 is CAIRASGSGNEQFF. CDR3 nucleotide sequence: TGTGCCATTAGGGCAAGCGGGAGTGGGAATGAGCAGTTCTTC. The chain employs TRBV27 and TRBJ2-1, with 8 bases that match TRBD2. CDR1 is MNHEY and CDR2 is SMNVEV in the germline V gene (reference sequence). J lost 7 bases, V lost 10 bases, and 12 bases had no gene match. This CDR3 has 14 amino acids.

The V and J genes are TRBV7-9 and TRBJ1-1; D possibly corresponds to TRBD1 (6 bases). Trimming shortened V by 0 bases and J by 3 bases, and 17 bases separated the two germline ends. CDR3 length equals 17 residues. The germline V gene has CDR1 SEHNR and CDR2 FQNEAQ (reference sequence). The CDR3 loop reads CASSLASGGAGDTEAFF. Written as DNA, the CDR3 is TGTGCCAGCAGCTTAGCGAGCGGGGGGGCGGGGGACACTGAAGCTTTCTTT. The whole variable domain, filled in from reference TRBV7-9 and TRBJ1-1, reads DTGVSQNPRHKITKRGQNVTFRCDPISEHNRLYWYRQTLGQGPEFLTYFQNEAQLEKSRLLSDRFSAERPKGSFSTLEIQRTEQGDSAMYLCASSLASGGAGDTEAFFGQGTRLTVV.

CDR3 nucleotides: TGTGCCAGTAGTATAGTCTCTAGCGGGATTTACAATGAGCAGTTCTTC. As protein: CASSIVSSGIYNEQFF. V gene TRBV19 combines with J gene TRBJ2-1; 9 bases align to TRBD2. Germline CDR1 is LNHDA and CDR2 is SQIVND (reference sequence). Germline trimming cut 1 base from V and 4 bases from J; bases unmatched to any gene: 5. There are 16 residues in the CDR3.

The rearrangement uses TRBV10-1 and TRBJ2-2; weak D call: TRBD1 (7 bases). CDR3 length equals 14 residues. The germline gives CDR1 WNHNN, CDR2 SYGVQD (reference sequence). Trimming left V 6 bases short and J 5 bases short, with 13 bases between. The CDR3 sequence is CASSPTGRTGELFF. CDR3 sequence (DNA): TGCGCCAGCAGCCCGACAGGGAGGACCGGGGAGCTGTTTTTT.

The chain combines TRBV6-5 with TRBJ2-1; tentative D call: TRBD1 (5 bases). The V end was cut by 4 bases, the J end by 5 bases, with 12 bases between. The CDR3 runs to 14 residues. The germline V gene has CDR1 MNHEY and CDR2 SVGAGI. The DNA of the CDR3 is TGTGCCAGCAGTTCCCCCCAGGGTAACAATGAGCAGTTCTTC. As protein: CASSSPQGNNEQFF.

The chain recombines TRBV11-2 with TRBJ2-7; perhaps TRBD2 as D (6 bases). Trimming took off 6 bases at V and 0 bases at J, with 9 bases between the two ends. Germline V gives CDR1 SGHAT, CDR2 FQNNGV. The CDR3 sequence is 13 residues long. The CDR3 DNA is TGTGCCAGCAGGCAGGGACTCTCCTACGAGCAGTACTTC. This encodes CASRQGLSYEQYF.

The CDR3 DNA sequence: TGTGCCAGTAGTATAGGGGGACAGGTTTACAATGAGCAGTTCTTC. Amino acids: CASSIGGQVYNEQFF. The chain couples TRBV19 to TRBJ2-1; 8 bases line up with TRBD1. CDR1 is LNHDA, CDR2 SQIVND, per germline (reference sequence). This CDR3 has 15 residues. The V segment lost 1 base and the J segment 4 bases; nucleotides outside the gene matches: 3.

The gene calls are TRBV21-1 and TRBJ1-1; the listed D gene, TRBD1, was not tested against the DNA. TRBV21-1 is tagged as a pseudogene. The CDR3 consists of 15 residues. CDR3 amino acids: CASSYWTGRIAEAFF. The DNA for the CDR3 is TGTGCCAGCAGCTACTGGACAGGGAGAATCGCTGAAGCTTTCTTT.

The V call is TRBV11-3, the J call TRBJ2-1; D possibly corresponds to TRBD2 (5 bases). The CDR3 is made up of 13 amino acids. The germline CDR1 and CDR2 sequences are SGHNT and YENEEA. V was clipped by 0 bases and J by 9 bases, with 9 bases between them. CDR3 sequence (DNA): TGTGCCAGCAGCTTAGAGCTTGAGGGTGAGCAGTTCTTC. Translation: CASSLELEGEQFF.

The gene calls are TRBV7-2 and TRBJ2-7, with D possibly TRBD1 on 6 matching bases. The germline V gene encodes CDR1 SGHTA and CDR2 FQGNSA. Trimming stripped 3 bases from V and 2 bases from J, with 11 bases between. This CDR3 spans 14 amino acids. The CDR3 coding sequence is TGTGCCAGCAGCTTGGGGGACACTACCTACGAGCAGTACTTC. Protein product: CASSLGDTTYEQYF.

The V and J genes are TRBV11-2 and TRBJ2-1; TRBD2 matches at 9 bases. This CDR3 contains 17 residues. Germline V gives CDR1 SGHAT, CDR2 FQNNGV. V shed 1 base, J shed 8 bases, and the junction held 12 bases outside the gene matches. CDR3 protein: CASSLVRASGMAHEQFF. The CDR3 nucleotides read TGTGCCAGCAGCTTAGTTCGGGCTAGCGGGATGGCCCATGAGCAGTTCTTC.

Here the CDR3 DNA reads TGCGCCAGCAGTTCAGACAGGGACCCTGAAGCTTTCTTT. This gives the protein CASSSDRDPEAFF. The V call is TRBV5-1, the J call TRBJ1-1; 7 nucleotides line up with TRBD1. V was clipped by 5 bases and J by 6 bases; unmatched bases: 7. The CDR3 sequence is 13 residues long. Germline CDR1 SGHRS, CDR2 YFSETQ. Based on the CDR3 plus reference TRBV5-1 and TRBJ1-1, the full variable domain is KAGVTQTPRYLIKTRGQQVTLSCSPISGHRSVSWYQQTPGQGLQFLFEYFSETQRNKGNFPGRFSGRQFSNSRSEMNVSTLELGDSALYLCASSSDRDPEAFFGQGTRLTVV.

The V gene is TRBV19, the J gene TRBJ2-3, with 8 bases fitting TRBD2. The germline V gene encodes CDR1 LNHDA and CDR2 SQIVND (reference sequence). Trimming took 3 bases from V and 4 from J; bases not matched to a gene: 12. The CDR3 contains 17 residues. In DNA, the CDR3 is TGTGCCAGTAGTATTTATCCGGATAGCGGGATGGCAGATACGCAGTATTTT. Translating it yields CASSIYPDSGMADTQYF. Full variable domain (remainder filled in from reference TRBV19 and TRBJ2-3): DGGITQSPKYLFRKEGQNVTLSCEQNLNHDAMYWYRQDPGQGLRLIYYSQIVNDFQKGDIAEGYSVSREKKESFPLTVTSAQKNPTAFYLCASSIYPDSGMADTQYFGPGTRLTVL.

This clone was observed once. The genes are TRBV5-1 and TRBJ2-7; 9 positions agree with TRBD2. Germline-derived CDR1 and CDR2 are SGHRS and YFSETQ. CDR3 length equals 19 residues. V trimming: 3 bases; J trimming: 2 bases; junction bases outside the gene matches: 18. CDR3 DNA sequence: TGCGCCAGCAGCTGTATCCTAGCGGGATCTGGCCCCTTTCCCTACGAGCAGTACTTC. It yields the protein CASSCILAGSGPFPYEQYF.

This chain joins TRBV6-1 and TRBJ1-2, with D possibly TRBD1 on 6 matching bases. Trimming removed 5 bases from V and 4 bases from J, with 17 bases in between. Germline assignment: CDR1 MNHNS and CDR2 SASEGT. The CDR3 is 15 amino acids. The CDR3 loop is CASSRNREKGYGYTF. Written as DNA, the CDR3 is TGTGCCAGCAGTCGTAACAGGGAAAAAGGCTATGGCTACACCTTC.

The chain carries TRBV28 and TRBJ1-5; D is possibly TRBD1 (6 bases). The ends were cut back, 10 bases at V and 4 bases at J, with 14 bases in the middle. The CDR3 covers 13 residues. Per the germline V gene, CDR1 is MDHEN and CDR2 is SYDVKM. CDR3 in amino acids: CAILSGENQPQHF. The CDR3 bases are TGTGCCATCCTTTCAGGGGAAAATCAGCCCCAGCATTTT. Looking up the rest from reference TRBV28 and TRBJ1-5 gives the full variable domain: DVKVTQSSRYLVKRTGEKVFLECVQDMDHENMFWYRQDPGLGLRLIYFSYDVKMKEKGDIPEGYSVSREKKERFSLILESASTNQTSMYLCAILSGENQPQHFGDGTRLSIL.

CDR3 sequence: CAIRTGTSSNAGELFF. Here the CDR3 DNA reads TGTGCCATCAGAACCGGGACTAGCAGTAACGCCGGGGAGCTGTTTTTT. The chain joins TRBV10-3 to TRBJ2-2; 9 bases align to TRBD2. J gave up 6 bases and V 6 bases, and 11 bases lay outside the gene matches. The germline V gene has CDR1 ENHRY and CDR2 SYGVKD. This CDR3 has 16 residues.

The chain links TRBV30 to TRBJ2-7; 9 bases are shared with TRBD1. In germline, CDR1 is GTSNPN, CDR2 SVGIG (reference sequence). The V and J ends lost 7 bases and 5 bases, in that order; junction bases with no gene match: 12. There are 14 residues in the CDR3. The CDR3 here is CASEPQGAVDEQYF. In DNA, the CDR3 is TGTGCCTCCGAGCCACAGGGGGCCGTGGACGAGCAGTACTTC.

The CDR3 reads CASSMNTRMGGELFF. Written as DNA, the CDR3 is TGTGCCAGTAGTATGAACACTAGGATGGGCGGGGAGCTGTTTTTT. The chain has TRBV19 and TRBJ2-2, with D possibly matching TRBD2 (5 bases). The length of the CDR3 is 15 residues. The germline V gene has CDR1 LNHDA and CDR2 SQIVND (reference sequence). V lost 3 bases, J lost 7 bases, and 15 bases lay in between.

This clone showed up just a few times. The V and J genes are TRBV6-1 and TRBJ1-5; D is unresolved. This CDR3 region has 14 residues. Germline V gene lookup returns CDR1 MNHNS and CDR2 SASEGT. Trimming removed 9 bases at V and 0 bases at J, with 12 bases between. CDR3 region: CASCQDYSNQPQHF. CDR3 DNA: TGTGCCAGTTGTCAGGACTATAGCAATCAGCCCCAGCATTTT.

The chain has TRBV16 and TRBJ1-5; no reliable D call. With 3 bases removed from V and 2 bases from J, the gap between germline ends came to 8 bases. From germline, CDR1 is KGHSY and CDR2 FQNENV. The CDR3 sequence is 14 residues long. DNA for the CDR3: TGTGCCAGCAGCCAGTCGCAGGGCAATCAGCCCCAGCATTTT. It specifies CASSQSQGNQPQHF.

The CDR3 nucleotides are TGCGCCAGCAGCTTTTCACAGGGGGAAGAGACCCAGTACTTC. Amino acids: CASSFSQGEETQYF. This chain connects TRBV5-1 to TRBJ2-5, with TRBD1 identical over 8 bases. The CDR3 runs to 14 residues. Germline assignment: CDR1 SGHRS and CDR2 YFSETQ. V was pared by 2 bases and J by 3 bases, with 3 bases of the junction left unmatched.